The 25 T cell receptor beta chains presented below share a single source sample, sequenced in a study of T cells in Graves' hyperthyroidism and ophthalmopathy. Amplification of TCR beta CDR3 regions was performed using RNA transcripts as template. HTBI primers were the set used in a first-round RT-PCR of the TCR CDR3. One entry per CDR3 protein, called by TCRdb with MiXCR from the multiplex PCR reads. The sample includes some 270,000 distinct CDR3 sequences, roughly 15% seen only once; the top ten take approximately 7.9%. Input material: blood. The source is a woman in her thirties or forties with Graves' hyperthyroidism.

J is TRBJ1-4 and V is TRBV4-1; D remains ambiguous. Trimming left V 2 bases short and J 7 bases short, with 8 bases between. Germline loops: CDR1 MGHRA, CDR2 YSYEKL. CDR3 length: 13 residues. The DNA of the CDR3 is TGCGCCAGCAGCCAACTAGTTGTTGAAAAACTGTTTTTT. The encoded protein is CASSQLVVEKLFF.

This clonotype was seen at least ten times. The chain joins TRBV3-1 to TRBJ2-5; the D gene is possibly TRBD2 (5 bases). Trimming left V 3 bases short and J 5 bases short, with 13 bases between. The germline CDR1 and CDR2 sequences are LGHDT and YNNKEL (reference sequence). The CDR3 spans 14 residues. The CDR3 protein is CASSHPTRTETQYF. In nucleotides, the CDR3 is TGTGCCAGCAGCCATCCCACTAGGACGGAGACCCAGTACTTC.

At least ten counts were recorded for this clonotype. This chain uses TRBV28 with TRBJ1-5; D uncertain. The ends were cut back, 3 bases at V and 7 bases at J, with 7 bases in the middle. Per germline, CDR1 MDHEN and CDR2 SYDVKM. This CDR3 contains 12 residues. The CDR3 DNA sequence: TGTGCCAGCAGTTTCCAGATCCAGCCCCAGCATTTT. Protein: CASSFQIQPQHF. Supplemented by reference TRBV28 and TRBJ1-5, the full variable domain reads DVKVTQSSRYLVKRTGEKVFLECVQDMDHENMFWYRQDPGLGLRLIYFSYDVKMKEKGDIPEGYSVSREKKERFSLILESASTNQTSMYLCASSFQIQPQHFGDGTRLSIL.

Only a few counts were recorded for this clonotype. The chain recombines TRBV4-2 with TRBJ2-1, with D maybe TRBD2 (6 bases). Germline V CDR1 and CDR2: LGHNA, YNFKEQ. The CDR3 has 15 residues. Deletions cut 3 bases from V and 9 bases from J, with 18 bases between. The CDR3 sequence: CASSQGGEVFGEQFF. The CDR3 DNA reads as TGTGCCAGCAGCCAGGGGGGTGAAGTGTTTGGTGAGCAGTTCTTC.

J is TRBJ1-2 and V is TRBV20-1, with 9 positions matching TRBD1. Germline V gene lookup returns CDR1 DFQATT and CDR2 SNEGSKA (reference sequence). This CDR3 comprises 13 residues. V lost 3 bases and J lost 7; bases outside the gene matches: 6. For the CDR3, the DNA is TGCAGTGCTAGTGGGACAGGGACCGCTGGCTACACCTTC. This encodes CSASGTGTAGYTF.

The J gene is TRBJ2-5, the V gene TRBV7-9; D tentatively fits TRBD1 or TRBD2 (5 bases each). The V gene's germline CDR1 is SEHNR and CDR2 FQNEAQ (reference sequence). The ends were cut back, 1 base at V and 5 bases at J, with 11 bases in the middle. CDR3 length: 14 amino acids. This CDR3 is CASSLEGRLETQYF. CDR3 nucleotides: TGTGCCAGCAGCTTAGAGGGACGACTGGAGACCCAGTACTTC.

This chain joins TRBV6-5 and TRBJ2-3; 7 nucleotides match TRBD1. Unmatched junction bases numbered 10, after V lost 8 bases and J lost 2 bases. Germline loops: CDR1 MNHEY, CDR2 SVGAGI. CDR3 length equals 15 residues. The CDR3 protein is CASGLQGRPTDTQYF. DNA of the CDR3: TGTGCCAGCGGTCTACAGGGGCGACCCACAGATACGCAGTATTTT.

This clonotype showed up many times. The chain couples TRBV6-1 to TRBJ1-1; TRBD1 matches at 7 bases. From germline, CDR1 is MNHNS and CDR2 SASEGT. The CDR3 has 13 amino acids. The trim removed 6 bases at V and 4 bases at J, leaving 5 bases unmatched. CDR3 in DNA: TGTGCCAGCAGGCCAACAGGGGTCACTGAAGCTTTCTTT. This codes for CASRPTGVTEAFF.

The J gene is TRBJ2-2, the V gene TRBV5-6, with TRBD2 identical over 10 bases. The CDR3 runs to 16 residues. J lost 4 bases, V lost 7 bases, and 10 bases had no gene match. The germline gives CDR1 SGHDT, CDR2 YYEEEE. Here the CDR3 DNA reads TGTGCCAGCTTCGAAGCGGGAGGGGGGAGCACCGGGGAGCTGTTTTTT. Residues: CASFEAGGGSTGELFF.

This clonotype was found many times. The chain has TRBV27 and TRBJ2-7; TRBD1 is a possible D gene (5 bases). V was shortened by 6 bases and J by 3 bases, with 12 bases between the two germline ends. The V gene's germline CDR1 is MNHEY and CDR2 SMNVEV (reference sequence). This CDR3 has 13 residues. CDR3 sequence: CASRPLDSYEQYF. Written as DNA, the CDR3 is TGTGCCAGCAGGCCTTTAGACAGCTACGAGCAGTACTTC.

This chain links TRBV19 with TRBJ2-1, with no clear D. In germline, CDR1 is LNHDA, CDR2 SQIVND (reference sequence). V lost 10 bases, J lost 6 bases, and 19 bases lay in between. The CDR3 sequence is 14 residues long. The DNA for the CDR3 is TGTGCCACTTACCCGGATGGTCCAACCAATGAGCAGTTCTTC. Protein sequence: CATYPDGPTNEQFF.

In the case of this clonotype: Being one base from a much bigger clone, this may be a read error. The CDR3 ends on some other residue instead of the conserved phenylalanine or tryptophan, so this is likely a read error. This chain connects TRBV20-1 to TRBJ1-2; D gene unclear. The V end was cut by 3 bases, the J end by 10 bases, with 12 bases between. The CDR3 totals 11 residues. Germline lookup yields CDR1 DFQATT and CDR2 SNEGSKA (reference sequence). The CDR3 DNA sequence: TGCAGTGCTAGCCCCACGACTCACTACACCCTC. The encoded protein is CSASPTTHYTL.

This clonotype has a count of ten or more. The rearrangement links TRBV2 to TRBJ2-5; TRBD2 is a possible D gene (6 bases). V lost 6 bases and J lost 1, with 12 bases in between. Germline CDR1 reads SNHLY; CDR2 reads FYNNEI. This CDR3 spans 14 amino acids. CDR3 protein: CASRLGGIQETQYF. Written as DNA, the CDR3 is TGTGCCAGCAGGTTAGGCGGGATCCAAGAGACCCAGTACTTC.

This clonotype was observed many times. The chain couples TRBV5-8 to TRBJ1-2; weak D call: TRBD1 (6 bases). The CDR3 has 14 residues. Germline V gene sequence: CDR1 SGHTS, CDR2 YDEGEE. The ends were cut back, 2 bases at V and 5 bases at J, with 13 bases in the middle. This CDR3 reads CASSFAGEGYGYTF. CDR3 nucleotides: TGTGCCAGCAGCTTTGCAGGGGAAGGGTATGGCTACACCTTC.

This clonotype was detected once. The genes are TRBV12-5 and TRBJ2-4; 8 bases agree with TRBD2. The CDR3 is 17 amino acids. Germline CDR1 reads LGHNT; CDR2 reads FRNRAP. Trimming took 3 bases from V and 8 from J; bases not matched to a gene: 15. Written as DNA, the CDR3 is TGTGCTAGTGGTTTTAGGGCAGCGGGAGTGCCAAGCCACATTCAGTACTTC. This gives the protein CASGFRAAGVPSHIQYF.

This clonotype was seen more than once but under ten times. The CDR3: CASSFDRGRENTIYF. Here the CDR3 DNA reads TGTGCCAGCAGCTTCGACAGGGGGCGGGAAAACACCATATATTTT. The chain employs TRBV9 and TRBJ1-3; 10 bases align to TRBD1. CDR1 is SGDLS and CDR2 is YYNGEE in the germline V gene. This CDR3 is 15 amino acids long. The ends lost 4 bases at V and 6 bases at J; junction bases unmatched: 7. Together with reference TRBV9 and TRBJ1-3, the CDR3 gives the full variable domain: DSGVTQTPKHLITATGQRVTLRCSPRSGDLSVYWYQQSLDQGLQFLIQYYNGEERAKGNILERFSAQQFPDLHSELNLSSLELGDSALYFCASSFDRGRENTIYFGEGSWLTVV.

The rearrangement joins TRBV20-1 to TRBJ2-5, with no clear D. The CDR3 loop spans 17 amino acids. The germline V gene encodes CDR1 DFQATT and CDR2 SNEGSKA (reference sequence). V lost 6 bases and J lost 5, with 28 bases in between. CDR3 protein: CSAQLSTTKTLGETQYF. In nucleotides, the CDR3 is TGCAGTGCACAACTATCCACCACTAAGACCCTGGGGGAGACCCAGTACTTC.

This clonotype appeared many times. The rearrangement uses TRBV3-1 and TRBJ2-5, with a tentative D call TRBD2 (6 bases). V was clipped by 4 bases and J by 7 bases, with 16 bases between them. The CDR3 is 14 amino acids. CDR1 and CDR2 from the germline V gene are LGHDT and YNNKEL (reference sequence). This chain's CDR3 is CASSPSPQGGTQYF. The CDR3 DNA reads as TGTGCCAGCAGCCCCTCTCCCCAGGGAGGGACCCAGTACTTC.

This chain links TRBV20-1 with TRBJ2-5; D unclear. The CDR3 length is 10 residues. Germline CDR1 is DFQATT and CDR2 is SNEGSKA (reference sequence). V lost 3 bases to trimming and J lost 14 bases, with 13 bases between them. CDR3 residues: CSASHERSYF. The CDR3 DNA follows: TGCAGTGCTAGTCACGAACGGTCATACTTC.

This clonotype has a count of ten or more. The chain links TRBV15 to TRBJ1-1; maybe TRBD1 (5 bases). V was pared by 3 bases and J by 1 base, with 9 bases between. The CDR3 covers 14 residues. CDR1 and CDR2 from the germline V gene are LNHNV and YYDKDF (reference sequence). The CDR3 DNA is TGTGCCACCAGCAGCGGAAGGGGGAACACTGAAGCTTTCTTT. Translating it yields CATSSGRGNTEAFF.

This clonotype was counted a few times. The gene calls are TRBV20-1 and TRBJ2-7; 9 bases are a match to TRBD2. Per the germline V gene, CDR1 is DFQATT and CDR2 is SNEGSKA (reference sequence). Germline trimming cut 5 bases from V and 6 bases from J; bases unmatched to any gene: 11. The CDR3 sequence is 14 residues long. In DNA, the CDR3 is TGCAGTGCTTTCGGGCCTAGCGGGATTCCCGAGCAGTACTTC. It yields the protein CSAFGPSGIPEQYF.

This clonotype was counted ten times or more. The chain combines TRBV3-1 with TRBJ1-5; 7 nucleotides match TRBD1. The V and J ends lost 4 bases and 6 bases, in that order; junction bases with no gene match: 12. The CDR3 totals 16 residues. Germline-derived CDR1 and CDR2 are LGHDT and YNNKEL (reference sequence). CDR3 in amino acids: CASSPGTALGSQPQHF. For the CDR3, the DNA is TGTGCCAGCAGCCCCGGGACAGCCCTAGGTAGTCAGCCCCAGCATTTT.

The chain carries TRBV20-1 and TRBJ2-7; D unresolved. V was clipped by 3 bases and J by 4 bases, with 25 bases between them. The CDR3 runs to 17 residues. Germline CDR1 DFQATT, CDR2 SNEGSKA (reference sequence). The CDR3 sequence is CSASPRRPNQALYEQYF. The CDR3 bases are TGCAGTGCTAGTCCTAGAAGACCCAACCAAGCCCTATACGAGCAGTACTTC.

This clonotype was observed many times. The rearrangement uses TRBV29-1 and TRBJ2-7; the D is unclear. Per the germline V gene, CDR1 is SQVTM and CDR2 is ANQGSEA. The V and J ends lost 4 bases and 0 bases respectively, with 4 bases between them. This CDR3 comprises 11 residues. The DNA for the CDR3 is TGCAGCGTTGCGGACTCCTACGAGCAGTACTTC. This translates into CSVADSYEQYF.

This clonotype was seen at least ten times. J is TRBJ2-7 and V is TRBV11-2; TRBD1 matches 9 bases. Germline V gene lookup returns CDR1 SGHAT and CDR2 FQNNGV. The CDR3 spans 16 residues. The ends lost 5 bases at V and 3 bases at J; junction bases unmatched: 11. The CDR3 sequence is CASSPLGQGTLYEQYF. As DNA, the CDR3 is TGTGCCAGCAGCCCCCTTGGACAGGGGACCCTCTACGAGCAGTACTTC.